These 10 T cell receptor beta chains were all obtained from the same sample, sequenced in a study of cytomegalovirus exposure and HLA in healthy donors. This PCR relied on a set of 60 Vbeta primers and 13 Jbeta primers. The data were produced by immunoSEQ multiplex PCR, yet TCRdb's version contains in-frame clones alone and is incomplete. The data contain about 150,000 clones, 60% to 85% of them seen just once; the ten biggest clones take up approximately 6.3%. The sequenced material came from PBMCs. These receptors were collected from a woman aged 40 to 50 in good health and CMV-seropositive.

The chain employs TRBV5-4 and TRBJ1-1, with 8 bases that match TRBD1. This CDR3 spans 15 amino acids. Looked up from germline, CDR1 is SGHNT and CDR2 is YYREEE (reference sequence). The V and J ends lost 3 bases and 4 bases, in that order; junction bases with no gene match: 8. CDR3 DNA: TGTGCCAGCAGCTCTGGACAGGGCCTCTTCACTGAAGCTTTCTTT. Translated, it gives CASSSGQGLFTEAFF.

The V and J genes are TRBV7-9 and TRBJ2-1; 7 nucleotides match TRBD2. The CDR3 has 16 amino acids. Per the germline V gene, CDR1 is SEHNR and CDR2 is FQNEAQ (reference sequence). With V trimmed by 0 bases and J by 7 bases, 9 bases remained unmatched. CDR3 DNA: TGTGCCAGCAGCTTAGCTCGTGGGGGGGACCGGAATGAGCAGTTCTTC. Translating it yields CASSLARGGDRNEQFF.

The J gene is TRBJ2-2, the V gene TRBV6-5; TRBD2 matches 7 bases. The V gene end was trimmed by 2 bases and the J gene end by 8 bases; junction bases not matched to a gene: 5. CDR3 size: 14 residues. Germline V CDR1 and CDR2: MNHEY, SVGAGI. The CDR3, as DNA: TGTGCCAGCAGTTACAGCGGGGTCATGGGGGAGCTGTTTTTT. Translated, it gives CASSYSGVMGELFF.

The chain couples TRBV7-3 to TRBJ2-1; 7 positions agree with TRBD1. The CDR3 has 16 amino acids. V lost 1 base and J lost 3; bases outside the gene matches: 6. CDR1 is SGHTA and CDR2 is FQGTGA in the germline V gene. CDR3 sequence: CASSLSGSGGYNEQFF. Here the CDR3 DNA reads TGTGCCAGCAGCTTAAGTGGGTCAGGGGGCTACAATGAGCAGTTCTTC.

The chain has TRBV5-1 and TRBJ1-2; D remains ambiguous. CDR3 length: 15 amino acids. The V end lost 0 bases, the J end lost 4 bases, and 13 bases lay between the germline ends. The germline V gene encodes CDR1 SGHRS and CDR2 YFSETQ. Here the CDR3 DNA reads TGCGCCAGCAGCTTGGAGGCCCCAGGAATCTATGGCTACACCTTC. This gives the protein CASSLEAPGIYGYTF.

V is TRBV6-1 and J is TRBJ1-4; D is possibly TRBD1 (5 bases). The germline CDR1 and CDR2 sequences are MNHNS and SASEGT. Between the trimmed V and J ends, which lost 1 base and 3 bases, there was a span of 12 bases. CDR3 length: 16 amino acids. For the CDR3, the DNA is TGTGCCAGCAGTGAAGTCTCTGCAGGGCCTAATGAAAAACTGTTTTTT. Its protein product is CASSEVSAGPNEKLFF.

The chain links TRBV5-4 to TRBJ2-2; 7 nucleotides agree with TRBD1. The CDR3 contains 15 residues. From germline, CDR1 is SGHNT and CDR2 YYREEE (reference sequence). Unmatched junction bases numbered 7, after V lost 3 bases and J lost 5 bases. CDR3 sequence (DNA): TGTGCCAGCAGCTCGACAGGGAAAGGAACCGGGGAGCTGTTTTTT. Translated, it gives CASSSTGKGTGELFF.

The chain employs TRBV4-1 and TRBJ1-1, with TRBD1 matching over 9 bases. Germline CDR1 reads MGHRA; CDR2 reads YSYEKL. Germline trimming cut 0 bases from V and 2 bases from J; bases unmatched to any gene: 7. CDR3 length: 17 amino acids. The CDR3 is CASSQDLDRGRNTEAFF. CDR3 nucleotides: TGCGCCAGCAGCCAAGACTTGGACAGGGGTCGAAACACTGAAGCTTTCTTT.

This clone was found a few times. The CDR3 region is CASSQGGLITEAFF. The CDR3 DNA follows: TGTGCCAGCAGCCAGGGGGGATTAATCACTGAAGCTTTCTTT. The V and J genes are TRBV7-9 and TRBJ1-1, with 7 bases fitting TRBD1. Looked up from germline, CDR1 is SEHNR and CDR2 is FQNEAQ (reference sequence). The length of the CDR3 is 14 residues. Unmatched junction bases numbered 7, after V lost 5 bases and J lost 4 bases.

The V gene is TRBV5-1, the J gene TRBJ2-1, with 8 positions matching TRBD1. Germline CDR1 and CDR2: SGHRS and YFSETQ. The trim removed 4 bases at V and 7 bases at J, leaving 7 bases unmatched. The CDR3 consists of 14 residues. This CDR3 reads CASSPGQATNEQFF. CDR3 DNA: TGCGCCAGCAGCCCGGGACAGGCTACGAATGAGCAGTTCTTC.